This TCR beta chain was sequenced in a study of blood T cell repertoires in COVID-19. On the study more broadly: Specimens from acute and convalescent COVID-19 originated in the United States, Italy and Spain. PBMCs, B-cell-depleted T cells, or T cells provided the cDNA or gDNA that made up the material.

The ends lost 3 bases at V and 4 bases at J; junction bases unmatched: 5. CDR3 length: 15 amino acids. Germline lookup yields CDR1 SGHDT and CDR2 YYEEEE. Per the authors' pipeline: The authors estimated nucleated cell counts from reference gene primer amplification. This table comes from immunoSEQ multiplex PCR, and its TCRdb copy is limited to in-frame clones, with some not included. The V and J calls and the clone size are those of that table, but D and trimming were determined from the DNA. Here the sample spans about 22,000 clones, roughly 88% being singletons. The chain recombines TRBV5-6 with TRBJ1-5; 9 positions agree with TRBD1. This receptor was taken from a man aged 80 or over with active or convalescent COVID-19. The source material was peripheral blood. This chain's CDR3 is CASSSFGTGNQPQHF. The DNA of the CDR3 is TGTGCCAGCAGCTCGTTTGGGACAGGGAATCAGCCCCAGCATTTT.